These 7 T cell receptor beta chains share one sample of origin, sequenced in a study of neoadjuvant nivolumab and ipilimumab in lung cancer. Using immunoSEQ multiplex PCR, the repertoire was profiled, and TCRdb retains in-frame clones only, with some absent. The sample carries about 18,000 clones, around three quarters recorded once. Here the sequenced sample was tumor tissue, taken after neoadjuvant nivolumab, alone or with ipilimumab, at or shortly before surgery. These receptors were obtained from an adult with non-small cell lung cancer.

The rearrangement links TRBV30 to TRBJ2-7; a weak D match, TRBD1 (6 bases). V was shortened by 5 bases and J by 9 bases, with 17 bases between the two germline ends. The germline V gene has CDR1 GTSNPN and CDR2 SVGIG (reference sequence). There are 12 residues in the CDR3. The CDR3 protein is CAWGGVGQVQYF. In nucleotides, the CDR3 is TGTGCCTGGGGGGGCGTAGGGCAGGTGCAGTACTTC.

CDR3 amino acids: CASSHLGSSSSYNEQFF. Written as DNA, the CDR3 is TGTGCCAGCAGCCACCTCGGGAGTTCGAGCTCCTACAATGAGCAGTTCTTC. This chain links TRBV11-2 with TRBJ2-1, with D possibly TRBD2 on 6 matching bases. This CDR3 region has 17 residues. V was clipped by 5 bases and J by 0 bases, with 17 bases between them. Germline-derived CDR1 and CDR2 are SGHAT and FQNNGV.

The chain links TRBV6-1 to TRBJ1-1, with D tentatively TRBD1 (6 bases). The germline V gene has CDR1 MNHNS and CDR2 SASEGT. The CDR3 consists of 13 residues. The V gene lost 4 bases and the J gene lost 7 bases, with 13 bases spanning the gap. The CDR3 nucleotides read TGTGCCAGCAGTGCGTCAGGGGTCGGTGAAGCTTTCTTT. Residues: CASSASGVGEAFF.

Turning to this clone: Other DNA sequences in this sample translate to the same CDR3. V is TRBV6-5 and J is TRBJ1-2; D remains unclear. The CDR3 spans 14 residues. V was clipped by 2 bases and J by 0 bases, with 7 bases between them. Germline lookup yields CDR1 MNHEY and CDR2 SVGAGI. DNA for the CDR3: TGTGCCAGCAGTTACGATCGGTCTAACTATGGCTACACCTTC. Translation gives CASSYDRSNYGYTF.

The J gene is TRBJ2-3, the V gene TRBV6-5; 12 nucleotides match TRBD2. This CDR3 contains 14 residues. Germline assignment: CDR1 MNHEY and CDR2 SVGAGI. The CDR3 reads CERASGRVTDTQYF. Written as DNA, the CDR3 is TGTGAAAGGGCTAGCGGGAGGGTCACAGATACGCAGTATTTT.

Here the CDR3 DNA reads TGTGCCAGTAGTATAGGAACCACAGATACGCAGTATTTT. It translates to CASSIGTTDTQYF. The chain recombines TRBV19 with TRBJ2-3; D unclear. The CDR3 extends over 13 amino acids. The germline CDR1 and CDR2 sequences are LNHDA and SQIVND (reference sequence). V was trimmed by 1 base and J by 2 bases, leaving 4 bases between them. The variable domain in full, with the rest retrieved from reference TRBV19 and TRBJ2-3, is DGGITQSPKYLFRKEGQNVTLSCEQNLNHDAMYWYRQDPGQGLRLIYYSQIVNDFQKGDIAEGYSVSREKKESFPLTVTSAQKNPTAFYLCASSIGTTDTQYFGPGTRLTVL.

The chain employs TRBV18 and TRBJ1-2, with D perhaps TRBD1 (5 bases). CDR3 length: 13 amino acids. The V gene's germline CDR1 is KGHSH and CDR2 LQKENI. Trimming removed 0 bases at V and 8 bases at J, with 10 bases between. In DNA form, the CDR3 reads TGTGCCAGCTCACCACCGACCAGGGACGGCTACACCTTC. Protein product: CASSPPTRDGYTF.